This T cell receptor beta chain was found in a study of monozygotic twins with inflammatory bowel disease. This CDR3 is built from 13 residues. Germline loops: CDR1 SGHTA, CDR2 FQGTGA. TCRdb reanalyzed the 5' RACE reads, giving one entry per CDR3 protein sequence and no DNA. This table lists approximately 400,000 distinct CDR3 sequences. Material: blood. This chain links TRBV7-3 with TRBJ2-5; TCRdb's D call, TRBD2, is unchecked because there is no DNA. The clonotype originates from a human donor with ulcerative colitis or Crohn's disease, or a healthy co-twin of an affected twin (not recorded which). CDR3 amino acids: CASSSRLEETQYF.